The 8 T cell receptor beta chains listed next were all sequenced from one sample in a study of T cell changes during pregnancy in multiple sclerosis (dated by TCRdb to between 2018 and 2021). Library construction relied on the immunoSEQ multiplex PCR assay. Not all clones reach the TCRdb copy of this immuneACCESS table, which keeps in-frame sequences only. Checked studies attribute under half of the gap to unresolved V genes and leave the rest unexplained. This sample is represented by approximately 62,000 clones; 85% to 95% of them were singletons. The ten largest clonotypes hold 3% to 4.5% of the sample. This material consisted of CD8+ T cells from peripheral blood mononuclear cells, taken in the second trimester of pregnancy. The origin of the receptors is a female donor with multiple sclerosis, enrolled in a pregnancy study.

This clone appeared once. J is TRBJ2-1 and V is TRBV5-1; 9 bases are a match to TRBD2. The CDR3 totals 14 residues. V shed 6 bases, J shed 9 bases, and the junction held 10 bases outside the gene matches. Germline CDR1 and CDR2: SGHRS and YFSETQ. The CDR3 sequence is CASTPGGRATEQFF. The CDR3 region has the DNA TGCGCCAGCACCCCGGGCGGGAGGGCTACTGAGCAGTTCTTC.

This chain links TRBV15 with TRBJ2-2; 11 positions agree with TRBD2. CDR1 is LNHNV, CDR2 YYDKDF, per germline (reference sequence). The CDR3 has 17 residues. The V segment lost 3 bases and the J segment 5 bases; nucleotides outside the gene matches: 8. The CDR3 sequence is CATSSSLAGVLTGELFF. The CDR3 DNA sequence: TGTGCCACCAGCAGTTCACTAGCGGGAGTTCTAACCGGGGAGCTGTTTTTT. The full variable domain, its missing parts supplied by reference TRBV15 and TRBJ2-2, is DAMVIQNPRYQVTQFGKPVTLSCSQTLNHNVMYWYQQKSSQAPKLLFHYYDKDFNNEADTPDNFQSRRPNTSFCFLDIRSPGLGDTAMYLCATSSSLAGVLTGELFFGEGSRLTVL.

This chain links TRBV27 with TRBJ1-4; maybe TRBD1 (6 bases). V was trimmed by 5 bases and J by 0 bases, leaving 10 bases between them. This CDR3 comprises 15 residues. Germline CDR1 and CDR2: MNHEY and SMNVEV (reference sequence). DNA for the CDR3: TGTGCCAGCAGTGTCGGGACAACAACTAATGAAAAACTGTTTTTT. As protein: CASSVGTTTNEKLFF.

The J gene is TRBJ2-7, the V gene TRBV7-9; 7 nucleotides align to TRBD2. V shed 8 bases, J shed 3 bases, and the junction held 7 bases outside the gene matches. The CDR3 spans 13 residues. Germline CDR1 SEHNR, CDR2 FQNEAQ (reference sequence). CDR3: CASLGEGFYEQYF. CDR3 DNA: TGTGCCAGCCTTGGGGAGGGGTTCTACGAGCAGTACTTC.

This clone appeared a single time. The chain is built from TRBV28 and TRBJ2-1; 10 nucleotides match TRBD2. V was clipped by 5 bases and J by 2 bases; unmatched bases: 6. In germline, CDR1 is MDHEN, CDR2 SYDVKM. The CDR3 runs to 16 residues. The CDR3, as DNA: TGTGCCAGCAGTCTGAGGACTAGCGGCCCCTACAATGAGCAGTTCTTC. Its translation: CASSLRTSGPYNEQFF.

This clone is termed medium-sized. V gene TRBV19 combines with J gene TRBJ2-7; a weak D match, TRBD2 (5 bases). The CDR3 sequence is 18 residues long. Looked up from germline, CDR1 is LNHDA and CDR2 is SQIVND (reference sequence). The germline V and J ends were trimmed by 5 bases and 0 bases, with 23 bases remaining between them. The CDR3 bases are TGTGCCAGTAGTTGGGAGACCGCCTACCTCCGGGACTCCTACGAGCAGTACTTC. It specifies CASSWETAYLRDSYEQYF.

The V call is TRBV4-1, the J call TRBJ2-2; no clear D. V lost 4 bases, J lost 2 bases, and 11 bases lay in between. The length of the CDR3 is 15 residues. CDR1 is MGHRA and CDR2 is YSYEKL in the germline V gene. The CDR3 loop reads CASSPEWSNTGELFF. The CDR3 region has the DNA TGCGCCAGCAGCCCCGAATGGAGTAACACCGGGGAGCTGTTTTTT.

The V call is TRBV28, the J call TRBJ1-5, with TRBD1 matching over 8 bases. The CDR3 has 15 amino acids. Germline V gene lookup returns CDR1 MDHEN and CDR2 SYDVKM. J gave up 4 bases and V 5 bases, and 7 bases lay outside the gene matches. CDR3 DNA: TGTGCCAGCAGTAACAACGACAGGGGTAATCAGCCCCAGCATTTT. Protein: CASSNNDRGNQPQHF.